Below are 13 T cell receptor beta chains sequenced from a single sample in a study of T-cell memory formation after mild COVID-19. TCRdb redid the calling of the 5' RACE reads with MiXCR, one entry per CDR3 protein. The sample lists around 190,000 distinct CDR3 sequences; roughly 18% were seen once. Source material: PBMCs or a T cell subset sorted from them (not recorded which). Every receptor here comes from a man in his late teens or twenties who had mild COVID-19 (a few samples of this study predate the infection). Cell type and time point are not known.

The chain joins TRBV7-2 to TRBJ1-4; no reliable D call. Between the trimmed V and J ends, which lost 7 bases and 3 bases, there was a span of 15 bases. The CDR3 totals 15 residues. Looked up from germline, CDR1 is SGHTA and CDR2 is FQGNSA. The CDR3 DNA sequence: TGTGCCAGCACCTTGGGCCGGCGTGCTAATGAAAAACTGTTTTTT. It yields the protein CASTLGRRANEKLFF. The full variable domain, completed using reference TRBV7-2 and TRBJ1-4, is GAGVSQSPSNKVTEKGKDVELRCDPISGHTALYWYRQSLGQGLEFLIYFQGNSAPDKSGLPSDRFSAERTGGSVSTLTIQRTQQEDSAVYLCASTLGRRANEKLFFGSGTQLSVL.

At least ten counts were recorded for this clonotype. Written as DNA, the CDR3 is TGTGCCAGCAGTTTAGTGCTGGGGGATGGGGTGAACACTGAAGCTTTCTTT. Translated, it gives CASSLVLGDGVNTEAFF. V and J are TRBV12-3 or TRBV12-4 and TRBJ1-1, with a possible D match to TRBD1 (5 bases). CDR3 size: 17 residues. Trimming shortened V by 1 base and J by 0 bases, and 15 bases separated the two germline ends.

The V and J genes are TRBV5-1 and TRBJ1-6; unclear D gene. This CDR3 is built from 14 residues. Between the trimmed V and J ends, which lost 1 base and 6 bases, there was a span of 8 bases. Germline CDR1 reads SGHRS; CDR2 reads YFSETQ. The CDR3 sequence is CASSLQPSNSPLHF. In DNA, the CDR3 is TGCGCCAGCAGCTTGCAACCCTCTAATTCACCCCTCCACTTT.

The chain employs TRBV18 and TRBJ2-7; TRBD1 matches at 7 bases. Trimming removed 2 bases from V and 6 bases from J; junction bases left unmatched: 7. The CDR3 spans 14 residues. The germline CDR1 and CDR2 sequences are KGHSH and LQKENI. The CDR3 sequence: CASSPGNRGSEQYV. CDR3 bases: TGTGCCAGCTCACCAGGGAACAGGGGCTCCGAGCAGTACGTC.

This clonotype was observed a handful of times. This chain uses TRBV20-1 with TRBJ1-3; D unresolved. Germline CDR1 reads DFQATT; CDR2 reads SNEGSKA (reference sequence). V gave up 5 bases and J gave up 4 bases, with 15 bases separating them. The CDR3 covers 14 residues. CDR3 nucleotides: TGCAGTGCTCCCGACCGCCAGACGGGAAACACCATATATTTT. Its protein is CSAPDRQTGNTIYF.

This clonotype was counted a few times. V usage is TRBV20-1 and J usage is TRBJ2-5; no definite D call. The CDR3 runs to 15 residues. Germline V gene sequence: CDR1 DFQATT, CDR2 SNEGSKA (reference sequence). V was trimmed by 2 bases and J by 1 base, leaving 14 bases between them. The CDR3 loop is CSARIPRHFQETQYF. The CDR3 DNA follows: TGCAGTGCTAGAATTCCGCGACACTTCCAAGAGACCCAGTACTTC.

This clonotype was observed a few times. The rearrangement joins TRBV24-1 to TRBJ2-3; D is unclear. Germline-derived CDR1 and CDR2 are KGHDR and SFDVKD. V dropped 4 bases and J dropped 5 bases, with 9 bases sitting between them. The CDR3 consists of 13 residues. The CDR3, as DNA: TGTGCCACCAGTGACTCCGGTGAAGATACGCAGTATTTT. As protein: CATSDSGEDTQYF.

This clonotype was observed a few times. CDR3 protein: CATSDGLISRPQHF. Here the CDR3 DNA reads TGTGCCACCAGTGACGGTCTGATTAGCAGGCCCCAGCATTTT. The J gene is TRBJ1-5, the V gene TRBV24-1; D unresolved. Deletions cut 4 bases from V and 9 bases from J, with 15 bases between. Looked up from germline, CDR1 is KGHDR and CDR2 is SFDVKD. The CDR3 consists of 14 residues.

This sequence joins TRBV11-3 and TRBJ2-1; TRBD1 matches at 10 bases. The length of the CDR3 is 16 residues. Germline CDR1 reads SGHNT; CDR2 reads YENEEA. V lost 1 base to trimming and J lost 4 bases; unmatched junction nucleotides: 4. CDR3 amino acids: CASSLAGTGEYNEQFF. CDR3 bases: TGTGCCAGCAGCTTAGCTGGGACAGGGGAATACAATGAGCAGTTCTTC. The variable domain in full, completed from reference TRBV11-3 and TRBJ2-1, reads EAGVVQSPRYKIIEKKQPVAFWCNPISGHNTLYWYLQNLGQGPELLIRYENEEAVDDSQLPKDRFSAERLKGVDSTLKIQPAELGDSAVYLCASSLAGTGEYNEQFFGPGTRLTVL.

In this sample, this clonotype turned up many times. The V and J genes are TRBV7-2 and TRBJ1-1; 9 bases line up with TRBD1. The CDR3 totals 12 residues. The trim removed 5 bases at V and 11 bases at J, leaving 6 bases unmatched. Germline assignment: CDR1 SGHTA and CDR2 FQGNSA. CDR3 sequence: CASSGTGRTAFF. The CDR3 region has the DNA TGTGCCAGCAGCGGGACAGGGAGAACGGCTTTCTTT.

V and J are TRBV7-9 and TRBJ2-2, with D unclear. The V gene lost 5 bases and the J gene lost 4 bases, with 11 bases spanning the gap. Looked up from germline, CDR1 is SEHNR and CDR2 is FQNEAQ (reference sequence). This CDR3 is 14 amino acids long. CDR3 bases: TGTGCCAGCAGCCGAGGTGGCTTCACCGGGGAGCTGTTTTTT. Translation gives CASSRGGFTGELFF.

J is TRBJ2-5 and V is TRBV4-2; D is unclear. V lost 0 bases and J 5 bases, leaving 7 bases between the germline ends. In germline, CDR1 is LGHNA, CDR2 YNFKEQ. The CDR3 runs 13 residues. Here the CDR3 reads CASSQEVFETQYF. DNA of the CDR3: TGTGCCAGCAGCCAAGAAGTGTTCGAGACCCAGTACTTC.

The sample holds a few counts of this clonotype. V usage is TRBV14 and J usage is TRBJ2-1; 8 positions agree with TRBD1. CDR1 and CDR2 from the germline V gene are SGHDN and FVKESK. This CDR3 has 17 amino acids. The trim removed 6 bases at V and 5 bases at J, leaving 15 bases unmatched. The CDR3 DNA sequence: TGTGCCAGCAGTCGTAGGCTGGGGACAGGACTGAACAATGAGCAGTTCTTC. This codes for CASSRRLGTGLNNEQFF.